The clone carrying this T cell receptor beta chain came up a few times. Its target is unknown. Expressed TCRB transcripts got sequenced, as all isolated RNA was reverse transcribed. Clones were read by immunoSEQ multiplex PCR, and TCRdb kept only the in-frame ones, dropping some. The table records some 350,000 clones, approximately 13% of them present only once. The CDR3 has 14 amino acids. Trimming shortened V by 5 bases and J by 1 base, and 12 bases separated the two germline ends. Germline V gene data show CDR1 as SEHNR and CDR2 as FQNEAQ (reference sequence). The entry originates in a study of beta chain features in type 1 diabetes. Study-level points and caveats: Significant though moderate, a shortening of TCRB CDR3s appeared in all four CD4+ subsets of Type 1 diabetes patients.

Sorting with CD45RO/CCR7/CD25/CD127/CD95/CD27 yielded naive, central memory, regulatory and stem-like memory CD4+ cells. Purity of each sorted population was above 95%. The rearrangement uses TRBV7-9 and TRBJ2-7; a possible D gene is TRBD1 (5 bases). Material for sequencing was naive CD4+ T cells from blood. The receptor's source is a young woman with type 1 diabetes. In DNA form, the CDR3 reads TGTGCCAGCAGCGCCATACAGGCTTCCTACGAGCAGTACGTC. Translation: CASSAIQASYEQYV.